Below are 30 T cell receptor beta chains sequenced from a single sample in a study of cytomegalovirus exposure and HLA in healthy donors. TCRdb's copy holds only in-frame clones and misses some; the assay was immunoSEQ multiplex PCR. The sample includes 100,000 to 150,000 clones, roughly nine tenths of them seen just once. The specimen sequenced was PBMCs. Receptor source: a woman younger than 35 in good health and CMV-seronegative.

The sample holds one count of this clone. The chain combines TRBV28 with TRBJ1-1, with 8 bases that match TRBD1. The CDR3 is made up of 15 amino acids. Germline-derived CDR1 and CDR2 are MDHEN and SYDVKM. After removal of 1 base from V and 3 bases from J, the junction contained 4 bases not matched to a gene. CDR3 DNA sequence: TGTGCCAGCAGTTTATTTGCGACAGGGGACACTGAAGCTTTCTTT. Residues: CASSLFATGDTEAFF. Together with reference TRBV28 and TRBJ1-1, the CDR3 gives the full variable domain: DVKVTQSSRYLVKRTGEKVFLECVQDMDHENMFWYRQDPGLGLRLIYFSYDVKMKEKGDIPEGYSVSREKKERFSLILESASTNQTSMYLCASSLFATGDTEAFFGQGTRLTVV.

J is TRBJ2-2 and V is TRBV5-1; D is possibly TRBD2 (5 bases). CDR3 length equals 14 residues. V lost 0 bases and J lost 5, with 8 bases in between. Germline CDR1 reads SGHRS; CDR2 reads YFSETQ. The CDR3 region has the DNA TGCGCCAGCAGCTTGGGGGAGAAAACCGGGGAGCTGTTTTTT. As protein: CASSLGEKTGELFF.

This rearrangement joins TRBV7-2 to TRBJ2-7, with a weak D call TRBD1 (6 bases). Trimming stripped 2 bases from V and 3 bases from J, with 14 bases between. The germline V gene encodes CDR1 SGHTA and CDR2 FQGNSA. The length of the CDR3 is 15 residues. The CDR3 nucleotides read TGTGCCAGCAGCTTAAGAGGGGGTGGGGACTACGAGCAGTACTTC. Translating it yields CASSLRGGGDYEQYF.

J is TRBJ2-1 and V is TRBV4-1; 8 bases map to TRBD2. V shed 5 bases and J 12 bases; nucleotides not matched to a gene: 6. Germline CDR1 reads MGHRA; CDR2 reads YSYEKL. This CDR3 comprises 12 residues. In nucleotides, the CDR3 is TGCGCCAGCAGCACTATTGCGGGAGGGCAGTTCTTC. This codes for CASSTIAGGQFF.

This chain connects TRBV27 to TRBJ1-5, with D hard to call. The CDR3 runs 15 residues. The germline V gene has CDR1 MNHEY and CDR2 SMNVEV (reference sequence). With 2 bases removed from V and 0 bases from J, the gap between germline ends came to 8 bases. As DNA, the CDR3 is TGTGCCAGCAGTTTAACCCACAGTAGCAATCAGCCCCAGCATTTT. Protein: CASSLTHSSNQPQHF.

This clone was detected only once. V gene TRBV6-4 combines with J gene TRBJ2-2; 8 nucleotides agree with TRBD2. Losses at the gene ends were 4 bases for V and 0 bases for J; bases not matched to a gene: 10. The CDR3 is made up of 18 amino acids. CDR1 and CDR2 (germline): MRHNA, SNTAGT. CDR3 sequence: CASSGSTSEKANTGELFF. The CDR3 coding sequence is TGTGCCAGCAGTGGGTCGACTAGCGAGAAAGCGAACACCGGGGAGCTGTTTTTT.

This clone was seen only once. The V and J genes are TRBV7-9 and TRBJ2-7; 12 bases are a match to TRBD2. From germline, CDR1 is SEHNR and CDR2 FQNEAQ (reference sequence). Germline trimming cut 1 base from V and 4 bases from J; bases unmatched to any gene: 5. This CDR3 has 16 amino acids. DNA for the CDR3: TGTGCCAGCAGCTTAGGACTAGCGGGAGTAAAGTACGAGCAGTACTTC. It codes for CASSLGLAGVKYEQYF.

J is TRBJ1-1 and V is TRBV5-1; TRBD1 agrees at 7 bases. J was trimmed by 7 bases and V by 0 bases; bases with no gene match: 6. Germline CDR1 reads SGHRS; CDR2 reads YFSETQ. The length of the CDR3 is 14 residues. The CDR3 DNA is TGCGCCAGCAGCTTGGTCCAGGGGGGCAGTGAAGCTTTCTTT. This codes for CASSLVQGGSEAFF.

The rearrangement links TRBV5-5 to TRBJ1-1; a weak D match, TRBD1 (5 bases). The ends were cut back, 0 bases at V and 5 bases at J, with 26 bases in the middle. Germline-derived CDR1 and CDR2 are SGHKS and YYEKEE (reference sequence). CDR3 length: 19 residues. The CDR3 is CASSLEVAGIPLVGTEAFF. DNA for the CDR3: TGTGCCAGCAGCTTGGAAGTGGCAGGGATCCCCTTAGTGGGTACTGAAGCTTTCTTT.

This clone was seen only once. The chain links TRBV9 to TRBJ2-1; TRBD2 matches 7 bases. There are 16 residues in the CDR3. Trimming at V came to 4 bases and at J to 9 bases, leaving 16 bases not matched to a gene. Germline V gene sequence: CDR1 SGDLS, CDR2 YYNGEE. The CDR3 DNA reads TGTGCCAGCAGCCGGGGAACGGAGGCCGGGGAGGGTGAGCAGTTCTTC. This codes for CASSRGTEAGEGEQFF.

J is TRBJ2-1 and V is TRBV5-6; TRBD2 matches 15 bases. V lost 2 bases and J lost 14; bases outside the gene matches: 5. CDR1 SGHDT and CDR2 YYEEEE come from the germline V gene. The CDR3 length is 14 residues. The CDR3 coding sequence is TGTGCCAGCAGCTTAGGACTAGCGGGAGGGCCGAAGTTCTTC. This gives the protein CASSLGLAGGPKFF.

This chain joins TRBV6-6 and TRBJ2-7; TRBD2 aligns across 7 bases. Per the germline V gene, CDR1 is MNHNY and CDR2 is SVGAGI (reference sequence). V trimming: 0 bases; J trimming: 6 bases; junction bases outside the gene matches: 8. This CDR3 has 15 residues. The CDR3 region has the DNA TGTGCCAGCAGTTACTCGGCTAGCGGAGCGATCGAGCAGTACTTC. It codes for CASSYSASGAIEQYF.

V gene TRBV5-1 combines with J gene TRBJ2-7; the match to TRBD2 covers 7 bases. Germline V gives CDR1 SGHRS, CDR2 YFSETQ. The J segment lost 2 bases and the V segment lost 4 bases, leaving 9 bases of the junction unmatched. This CDR3 is 15 amino acids long. The CDR3 spells CASSGEVAGPYEQYF. The CDR3 DNA reads TGCGCCAGCAGCGGAGAGGTAGCGGGTCCCTACGAGCAGTACTTC.

The chain combines TRBV5-4 with TRBJ2-3; 9 bases are shared with TRBD2. Germline CDR1 SGHNT, CDR2 YYREEE (reference sequence). This CDR3 contains 15 residues. After removal of 0 bases from V and 4 bases from J, the junction contained 3 bases not matched to a gene. In DNA, the CDR3 is TGTGCCAGCAGCTTGGGGATAGCGGGGGCAGATACGCAGTATTTT. Amino acids: CASSLGIAGADTQYF.

This sequence joins TRBV28 and TRBJ1-5; possibly TRBD1 for D (5 bases). This CDR3 spans 14 amino acids. Trimming stripped 3 bases from V and 0 bases from J, with 6 bases between. The germline CDR1 and CDR2 sequences are MDHEN and SYDVKM. The CDR3 is CASSLTVSNQPQHF. The CDR3 DNA follows: TGTGCCAGCAGTTTGACAGTTAGCAATCAGCCCCAGCATTTT. The variable domain in full, completed from reference TRBV28 and TRBJ1-5, reads DVKVTQSSRYLVKRTGEKVFLECVQDMDHENMFWYRQDPGLGLRLIYFSYDVKMKEKGDIPEGYSVSREKKERFSLILESASTNQTSMYLCASSLTVSNQPQHFGDGTRLSIL.

The rearrangement joins TRBV7-2 to TRBJ2-5; possibly TRBD1 for D (6 bases). The CDR3 is 14 amino acids. The germline CDR1 and CDR2 sequences are SGHTA and FQGNSA. The V end was cut by 2 bases, the J end by 2 bases, with 9 bases between. The chain's CDR3 is CASSLRGWQETQYF. CDR3 coding DNA: TGTGCCAGCAGCTTAAGGGGGTGGCAAGAGACCCAGTACTTC.

The chain uses TRBV7-9 and TRBJ1-1; D gene uncertain. This CDR3 comprises 13 residues. Between the trimmed V and J ends, which lost 3 bases and 4 bases, there was a span of 9 bases. The germline CDR1 and CDR2 sequences are SEHNR and FQNEAQ (reference sequence). CDR3 amino acids: CASSFMGSTEAFF. The CDR3, as DNA: TGTGCCAGCAGCTTCATGGGGAGCACTGAAGCTTTCTTT.

This rearrangement joins TRBV19 to TRBJ2-3; tentative D call: TRBD2 (6 bases). V lost 5 bases and J lost 1, with 13 bases in between. Germline lookup yields CDR1 LNHDA and CDR2 SQIVND (reference sequence). CDR3 length: 15 residues. The CDR3 nucleotides are TGTGCCAGTAGTCCTCCCGGGACTGGCACAGATACGCAGTATTTT. Translated, it gives CASSPPGTGTDTQYF.

The chain couples TRBV6-6 to TRBJ1-5; TRBD1 agrees at 8 bases. J lost 6 bases, V lost 5 bases, and 9 bases had no gene match. Per the germline V gene, CDR1 is MNHNY and CDR2 is SVGAGI (reference sequence). The CDR3 consists of 15 residues. The CDR3 loop reads CASSRGTGKGQPQHF. The CDR3 DNA is TGTGCCAGCAGTAGGGGGACAGGTAAGGGTCAGCCCCAGCATTTT.

The gene calls are TRBV2 and TRBJ1-1, with a weak D call TRBD1 (6 bases). Trimming shortened V by 6 bases and J by 3 bases, and 17 bases separated the two germline ends. This CDR3 is 15 amino acids long. The V gene's germline CDR1 is SNHLY and CDR2 FYNNEI. The CDR3 DNA reads TGTGCCAGCAGACGATGGGGGCGAGGTGACACTGAAGCTTTCTTT. Translated: CASRRWGRGDTEAFF.

The rearrangement links TRBV27 to TRBJ2-2, with D perhaps TRBD2 (6 bases). The CDR3 is made up of 19 amino acids. The V end lost 5 bases, the J end lost 10 bases, and 32 bases lay between the germline ends. Germline assignment: CDR1 MNHEY and CDR2 SMNVEV (reference sequence). The DNA for the CDR3 is TGTGCCAGCAGTCCATCGGACTTACACGCACGGACTAAGGTCGCGGAGCTGTTTTTT. This encodes CASSPSDLHARTKVAELFF.

The chain has TRBV11-3 and TRBJ1-1; D unclear. V was pared by 4 bases and J by 8 bases, with 8 bases between. Germline lookup yields CDR1 SGHNT and CDR2 YENEEA. CDR3 size: 11 residues. This chain's CDR3 is CASSSGLEAFF. The CDR3 nucleotides are TGTGCCAGCAGCTCCGGACTGGAAGCTTTCTTT. The full variable domain, with the rest looked up from reference TRBV11-3 and TRBJ1-1, is EAGVVQSPRYKIIEKKQPVAFWCNPISGHNTLYWYLQNLGQGPELLIRYENEEAVDDSQLPKDRFSAERLKGVDSTLKIQPAELGDSAVYLCASSSGLEAFFGQGTRLTVV.

This chain uses TRBV7-9 with TRBJ2-7; maybe TRBD2 (6 bases). The germline CDR1 and CDR2 sequences are SEHNR and FQNEAQ (reference sequence). The ends were cut back, 1 base at V and 5 bases at J, with 12 bases in the middle. The CDR3 is made up of 14 amino acids. This CDR3 is CASSLGMGGDEQYF. The CDR3 nucleotides are TGTGCCAGCAGCTTAGGGATGGGGGGAGACGAGCAGTACTTC.

This chain joins TRBV20-1 and TRBJ1-2, with D hard to call. Trimming pared 1 base from V and 12 bases from J, leaving 12 bases between. In germline, CDR1 is DFQATT, CDR2 SNEGSKA (reference sequence). This CDR3 comprises 11 residues. CDR3 DNA: TGCAGTGCTAGAGGCGTCGGCGGGAACACCTTC. This sequence encodes CSARGVGGNTF.

The chain couples TRBV28 to TRBJ2-5; 13 bases match TRBD2. CDR3 length: 16 residues. CDR1 is MDHEN, CDR2 SYDVKM, per germline. V gave up 6 bases and J gave up 2 bases; unmatched junction bases: 6. The CDR3 sequence: CASRRLAGGGQETQYF. The CDR3 coding sequence is TGTGCCAGCAGGAGACTAGCGGGGGGAGGGCAAGAGACCCAGTACTTC.

The rearrangement uses TRBV6-1 and TRBJ1-1, with TRBD1 matching 8 bases. Germline V gene lookup returns CDR1 MNHNS and CDR2 SASEGT. The J segment lost 1 base and the V segment lost 2 bases, leaving 6 bases of the junction unmatched. This CDR3 has 16 amino acids. The CDR3, as DNA: TGTGCCAGCAGTGAATCCGAGGGGACAGGGAACACTGAAGCTTTCTTT. This translates into CASSESEGTGNTEAFF.

The CDR3 DNA reads TGTGCCAGCAGAGCTTTAGCGGGGACGAACACCGGGGAGCTGTTTTTT. Translated, it gives CASRALAGTNTGELFF. The J gene is TRBJ2-2, the V gene TRBV2, with 8 bases aligning to TRBD2. CDR1 is SNHLY and CDR2 is FYNNEI in the germline V gene. The CDR3 loop spans 16 amino acids. Unmatched junction bases numbered 6, after V lost 6 bases and J lost 0 bases.

The chain couples TRBV13 to TRBJ2-1; 9 bases are a match to TRBD1. From germline, CDR1 is PRHDT and CDR2 FYEKMQ (reference sequence). There are 15 residues in the CDR3. Trimming removed 5 bases from V and 5 bases from J; junction bases left unmatched: 7. The CDR3 here is CASSPGQGTDNEQFF. In nucleotides, the CDR3 is TGTGCCAGCAGCCCGGGACAGGGTACGGACAATGAGCAGTTCTTC.

This chain uses TRBV11-2 with TRBJ1-4; D unresolved. This CDR3 comprises 14 residues. Germline lookup yields CDR1 SGHAT and CDR2 FQNNGV. V was trimmed by 5 bases and J by 0 bases, leaving 7 bases between them. CDR3 coding DNA: TGTGCCAGCAGCCGCTATACAACTAATGAAAAACTGTTTTTT. Translating gives CASSRYTTNEKLFF.

This clone has only one observation. V gene TRBV18 combines with J gene TRBJ1-1; 7 nucleotides align to TRBD1. The CDR3 loop spans 13 amino acids. With V trimmed by 6 bases and J by 0 bases, 1 base remained unmatched. Germline V gene sequence: CDR1 KGHSH, CDR2 LQKENI. In DNA, the CDR3 is TGTGCCAGCTCCGGACAGGTGAACACTGAAGCTTTCTTT. Translation gives CASSGQVNTEAFF.